The 24 T cell receptor beta chains below come from one sample, sequenced in a study of vaccination effects on CD4 cells after COVID-19. Cells that had been cultured for approximately ten days were the source of isolated CD4+ T cells. Two doses of either BNT162b2 or mRNA-1273 were given to each participant. TCRdb's copy holds only in-frame clones and misses some; the assay was immunoSEQ multiplex PCR. Counted here are 70,000 or so clones, roughly 73% occurring once; the ten biggest clones make up roughly 2.3%. Antigens for these TCRs are unknown. The specimen was CD4+ T cells from PBMCs cultured without peptide, collected after COVID-19 vaccination. The receptors stem from a human donor who received a COVID-19 vaccine.

J is TRBJ2-3 and V is TRBV2; the D gene is possibly TRBD1 (5 bases). Germline-derived CDR1 and CDR2 are SNHLY and FYNNEI. The V end was cut by 4 bases, the J end by 0 bases, with 20 bases between. There are 18 residues in the CDR3. CDR3 DNA: TGTGCCAGCAGTGTAAGGGTGTCTTGGGGCCCTAGCACAGATACGCAGTATTTT. Amino acid sequence: CASSVRVSWGPSTDTQYF.

The chain recombines TRBV5-1 with TRBJ2-2; D is possibly TRBD2 (5 bases). CDR3 length: 15 residues. V shed 4 bases and J shed 1 base, with 11 bases lying between them. CDR1 is SGHRS, CDR2 YFSETQ, per germline. The CDR3: CASSVGRGNTGELFF. In DNA form, the CDR3 reads TGCGCCAGCAGCGTCGGTCGGGGGAACACCGGGGAGCTGTTTTTT.

This clone was picked up a small number of times. This chain uses TRBV20-1 with TRBJ1-1, with no clear D. In germline, CDR1 is DFQATT, CDR2 SNEGSKA (reference sequence). This CDR3 is 11 amino acids long. V was pared by 6 bases and J by 7 bases, with 12 bases between. The CDR3 is CSARNQNEAFF. Here the CDR3 DNA reads TGCAGTGCCCGGAATCAGAATGAAGCTTTCTTT.

This chain uses TRBV9 with TRBJ1-4; D may be TRBD1 (5 bases). The length of the CDR3 is 15 residues. Trimming cost V 3 bases and J 4 bases, with 13 bases left between them. Germline V gives CDR1 SGDLS, CDR2 YYNGEE. In nucleotides, the CDR3 is TGTGCCAGCAGCGCTCGGGAGGGGAATAATGAAAAACTGTTTTTT. Amino acids: CASSAREGNNEKLFF.

The gene calls are TRBV27 and TRBJ2-7; 11 positions match TRBD1. CDR1 MNHEY and CDR2 SMNVEV come from the germline V gene (reference sequence). The V segment lost 2 bases and the J segment 5 bases; nucleotides outside the gene matches: 2. The CDR3 is 14 residues long. The CDR3, as DNA: TGTGCCAGCAGTTTAGGACAGGGGGCTCACGAGCAGTACGTC. It specifies CASSLGQGAHEQYV.

CDR3 in DNA: TGCAGCGTTGTAGGCCAGGACAGCTTGAAAAACATTCAGTACTTC. This gives the protein CSVVGQDSLKNIQYF. The chain is built from TRBV29-1 and TRBJ2-4, with D possibly matching TRBD1 (6 bases). V shed 4 bases and J shed 4 bases, with 17 bases lying between them. The CDR3 extends over 15 amino acids. CDR1 and CDR2 (germline): SQVTM, ANQGSEA.

Written as DNA, the CDR3 is TGTGCCAGCAGCCGGGTTGGACAGGGGGGAGGCACAGATACGCAGTATTTT. Translation gives CASSRVGQGGGTDTQYF. The rearrangement uses TRBV7-8 and TRBJ2-3; 10 bases align to TRBD1. The CDR3 is 17 residues long. V shed 5 bases, J shed 1 base, and the junction held 9 bases outside the gene matches. Germline V gene data show CDR1 as SGHVS and CDR2 as FQNEAQ. Filled out from reference TRBV7-8 and TRBJ2-3, the complete variable domain reads GAGVSQSPRYKVAKRGQDVALRCDPISGHVSLFWYQQALGQGPEFLTYFQNEAQLDKSGLPSDRFFAERPEGSVSTLKIQRTQQEDSAVYLCASSRVGQGGGTDTQYFGPGTRLTVL.

The chain recombines TRBV24-1 with TRBJ1-1; 8 bases match TRBD1. This CDR3 has 12 residues. Trimming took 11 bases from V and 1 from J; bases not matched to a gene: 2. The germline gives CDR1 KGHDR, CDR2 SFDVKD. Written as DNA, the CDR3 is TGTGCCAGGACAGGGCGGAACACTGAAGCTTTCTTT. It yields the protein CARTGRNTEAFF.

The chain links TRBV18 to TRBJ1-4, with TRBD1 as a possible D gene (5 bases). Germline V gene data show CDR1 as KGHSH and CDR2 as LQKENI. The germline V and J ends were trimmed by 1 base and 3 bases, with 18 bases remaining between them. This CDR3 contains 18 residues. The CDR3 loop is CASSPLSGNGLPNEKLFF. The CDR3 region has the DNA TGTGCCAGCTCACCACTCTCAGGGAATGGACTCCCTAATGAAAAACTGTTTTTT.

This clone has just a few counts. Here the CDR3 DNA reads TGTGCCAGCAGTTTAGTTTCCACTGAAGCTTTCTTT. It is translated as CASSLVSTEAFF. The chain couples TRBV12-3 or TRBV12-4 to TRBJ1-1; D call uncertain. V was trimmed by 1 base and J by 4 bases, leaving 4 bases between them. The length of the CDR3 is 12 residues.

The V call is TRBV29-1, the J call TRBJ2-2, with D unresolved. The CDR3 totals 11 residues. V dropped 7 bases and J dropped 1 base, with 4 bases sitting between them. The germline gives CDR1 SQVTM, CDR2 ANQGSEA. The DNA of the CDR3 is TGCAGCGGGAAGAACACCGGGGAGCTGTTTTTT. Protein: CSGKNTGELFF.

This chain links TRBV30 with TRBJ2-5; the D is unclear. V lost 3 bases and J 3 bases, leaving 8 bases between the germline ends. There are 12 residues in the CDR3. Germline CDR1 and CDR2: GTSNPN and SVGIG (reference sequence). The chain's CDR3 is CAWSRVEETQYF. CDR3 DNA sequence: TGTGCCTGGAGCCGGGTAGAAGAGACCCAGTACTTC.

The chain couples TRBV5-5 to TRBJ2-5, with unresolved D. V gave up 0 bases and J gave up 7 bases, with 19 bases separating them. The CDR3 is 16 residues long. CDR1 is SGHKS, CDR2 YYEKEE, per germline (reference sequence). The CDR3 DNA reads as TGTGCCAGCAGCTTGGATCTCCCAGGCTTGTCCGGGACCCAGTACTTC. This translates into CASSLDLPGLSGTQYF.

This chain links TRBV6-5 with TRBJ1-5; TRBD1 is a possible D gene (5 bases). The CDR3 has 14 residues. Germline V lookup: CDR1 MNHEY, CDR2 SVGAGI. V lost 10 bases, J lost 0 bases, and 13 bases lay in between. CDR3 loop: CATSGRGSNQPQHF. CDR3 sequence (DNA): TGTGCCACCTCGGGAAGGGGTAGCAATCAGCCCCAGCATTTT.

V and J are TRBV7-2 and TRBJ2-5; 11 nucleotides align to TRBD1. CDR1 is SGHTA, CDR2 FQGNSA, per germline. J lost 6 bases, V lost 6 bases, and 3 bases had no gene match. This CDR3 contains 13 residues. The DNA of the CDR3 is TGTGCCAGCAGTGGGACAGGGGGACAGACCCAGTACTTC. This encodes CASSGTGGQTQYF.

This clone was observed a few times. V usage is TRBV7-9 and J usage is TRBJ1-1; tentative D call: TRBD1 (5 bases). The CDR3 totals 14 residues. Germline lookup yields CDR1 SEHNR and CDR2 FQNEAQ (reference sequence). With 1 base removed from V and 7 bases from J, the gap between germline ends came to 13 bases. The CDR3 loop is CASSLEGLTVEAFF. The CDR3 nucleotides are TGTGCCAGCAGCTTAGAGGGACTGACAGTTGAAGCTTTCTTT.

The chain links TRBV2 to TRBJ2-5, with D hard to call. Germline assignment: CDR1 SNHLY and CDR2 FYNNEI. The germline V and J ends were trimmed by 4 bases and 5 bases, with 11 bases remaining between them. The CDR3 consists of 13 residues. The CDR3 protein is CASSGFSRETQYF. The CDR3 DNA follows: TGTGCCAGCAGTGGGTTTAGTAGGGAGACCCAGTACTTC.

The chain carries TRBV5-8 and TRBJ2-1, with TRBD1 matching 7 bases. The germline CDR1 and CDR2 sequences are SGHTS and YDEGEE. V gave up 2 bases and J gave up 3 bases; unmatched junction bases: 8. This CDR3 contains 16 residues. DNA for the CDR3: TGTGCCAGCAGCTTTTTTGTCCCAGGGGGCTACAATGAGCAGTTCTTC. Protein product: CASSFFVPGGYNEQFF. Variable domain in full (rest from reference TRBV5-8 and TRBJ2-1): EAGVTQSPTHLIKTRGQQATLRCSPISGHTSVYWYQQALGLGLQFLLWYDEGEERNRGNFPPRFSGRQFPNYSSELNVNALELEDSALYLCASSFFVPGGYNEQFFGPGTRLTVL.

This clone was seen a handful of times. V is TRBV19 and J is TRBJ1-2; D is ambiguous. CDR3 size: 12 residues. Trimming shortened V by 3 bases and J by 4 bases, and 6 bases separated the two germline ends. In germline, CDR1 is LNHDA, CDR2 SQIVND (reference sequence). In DNA, the CDR3 is TGTGCCAGTAGTATTGAGGGCTATGGCTACACCTTC. Protein: CASSIEGYGYTF.

The chain links TRBV28 to TRBJ1-2; D is unresolved. V lost 3 bases to trimming and J lost 4 bases, with 9 bases between them. Germline V gene data show CDR1 as MDHEN and CDR2 as SYDVKM. The CDR3 contains 13 residues. The CDR3 coding sequence is TGTGCCAGCAGTTTGGCGGGCCCCTATGGCTACACCTTC. Its protein product is CASSLAGPYGYTF.

The genes are TRBV28 and TRBJ2-2; TRBD2 matches 10 bases. The ends lost 5 bases at V and 0 bases at J; junction bases unmatched: 12. The CDR3 loop spans 19 amino acids. Germline V lookup: CDR1 MDHEN, CDR2 SYDVKM. The CDR3 protein is CASSIPFLSGGANTGELFF. CDR3 in DNA: TGTGCCAGCAGTATACCCTTTCTCAGCGGGGGGGCGAACACCGGGGAGCTGTTTTTT.

The V and J genes are TRBV7-9 and TRBJ2-3; 9 bases are a match to TRBD1. The germline gives CDR1 SEHNR, CDR2 FQNEAQ (reference sequence). This CDR3 is 13 amino acids long. The junction had 2 bases not matched to a gene; V was cut back by 7 bases and J by 3 bases. The CDR3 DNA reads TGTGCCAGCAAGGGACAGGGAACAGATACGCAGTATTTT. Its translation is CASKGQGTDTQYF.

This clone was seen more than once but under ten times. The V and J genes are TRBV6-5 and TRBJ1-2; maybe TRBD1 (6 bases). The CDR3 contains 14 residues. V lost 6 bases to trimming and J lost 2 bases, with 13 bases between them. The germline V gene encodes CDR1 MNHEY and CDR2 SVGAGI. The CDR3, as DNA: TGTGCCAGCAGGTCTTCGGGGGCAAACTATGGCTACACCTTC. Translation: CASRSSGANYGYTF.

In this sample, this clone turned up once. The CDR3 spells CASGPGAQTYGYTF. The CDR3 DNA follows: TGCGCCAGCGGACCCGGGGCACAGACTTATGGCTACACCTTC. This rearrangement joins TRBV5-1 to TRBJ1-2, with a weak D call TRBD1 (5 bases). Trimming shortened V by 7 bases and J by 5 bases, and 18 bases separated the two germline ends. Germline V gene sequence: CDR1 SGHRS, CDR2 YFSETQ. The CDR3 has 14 residues.